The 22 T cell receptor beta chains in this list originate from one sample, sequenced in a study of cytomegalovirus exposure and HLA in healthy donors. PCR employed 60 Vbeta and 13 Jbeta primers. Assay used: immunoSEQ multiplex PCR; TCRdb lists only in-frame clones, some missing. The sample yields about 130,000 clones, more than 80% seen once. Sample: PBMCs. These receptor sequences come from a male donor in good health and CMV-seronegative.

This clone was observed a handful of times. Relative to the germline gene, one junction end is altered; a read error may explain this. This CDR3 reads CASSYSKYQGAFF. CDR3 coding DNA: TGTGCCAGCAGTTACTCGAAGTACCAGGGGGCCTTCTTC. This chain connects TRBV6-5 to TRBJ2-7, with 8 bases aligning to TRBD1. The CDR3 contains 13 residues. CDR1 is MNHEY and CDR2 is SVGAGI in the germline V gene.

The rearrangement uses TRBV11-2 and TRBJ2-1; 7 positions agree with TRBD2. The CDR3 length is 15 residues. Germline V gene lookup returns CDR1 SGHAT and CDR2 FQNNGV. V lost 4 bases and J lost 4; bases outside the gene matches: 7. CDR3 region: CASSSRGGGYNEQFF. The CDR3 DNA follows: TGTGCCAGCAGCTCCCGAGGCGGGGGTTACAATGAGCAGTTCTTC.

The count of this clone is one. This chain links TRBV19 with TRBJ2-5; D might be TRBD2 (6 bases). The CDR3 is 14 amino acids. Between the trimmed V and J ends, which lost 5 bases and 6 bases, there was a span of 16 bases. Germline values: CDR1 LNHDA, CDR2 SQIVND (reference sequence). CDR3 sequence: CASSDWRGRQTQYF. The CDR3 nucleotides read TGTGCCAGTAGTGATTGGCGGGGCCGCCAGACCCAGTACTTC.

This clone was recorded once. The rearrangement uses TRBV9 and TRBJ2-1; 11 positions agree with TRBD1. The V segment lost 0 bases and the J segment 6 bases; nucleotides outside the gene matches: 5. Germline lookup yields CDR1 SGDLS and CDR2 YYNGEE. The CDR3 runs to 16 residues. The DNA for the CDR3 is TGTGCCAGCAGCGTAGCTGGACAGGGGGCGGTCAATGAGCAGTTCTTC. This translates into CASSVAGQGAVNEQFF. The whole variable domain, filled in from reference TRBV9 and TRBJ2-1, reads DSGVTQTPKHLITATGQRVTLRCSPRSGDLSVYWYQQSLDQGLQFLIQYYNGEERAKGNILERFSAQQFPDLHSELNLSSLELGDSALYFCASSVAGQGAVNEQFFGPGTRLTVL.

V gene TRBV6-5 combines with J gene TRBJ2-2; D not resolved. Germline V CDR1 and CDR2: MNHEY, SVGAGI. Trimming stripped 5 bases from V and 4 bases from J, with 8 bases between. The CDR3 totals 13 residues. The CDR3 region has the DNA TGTGCCAGCAGTAACCCTACCACCGGGGAGCTGTTTTTT. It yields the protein CASSNPTTGELFF.

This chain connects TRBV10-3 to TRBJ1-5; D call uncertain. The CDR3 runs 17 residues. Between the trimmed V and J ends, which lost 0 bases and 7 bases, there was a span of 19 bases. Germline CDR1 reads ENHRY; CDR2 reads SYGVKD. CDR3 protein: CAISESSAALGGQPQHF. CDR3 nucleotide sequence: TGTGCCATCAGTGAGTCTTCCGCGGCCCTAGGAGGGCAGCCCCAGCATTTT.

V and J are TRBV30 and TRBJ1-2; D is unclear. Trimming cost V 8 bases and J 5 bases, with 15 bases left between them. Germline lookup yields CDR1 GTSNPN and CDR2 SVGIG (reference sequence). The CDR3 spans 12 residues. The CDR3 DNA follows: TGTGCCCACGCGCAACTGACTTATGGCTACACCTTC. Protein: CAHAQLTYGYTF.

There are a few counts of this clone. CDR3 nucleotide sequence: TGCGCCAGCAGCCCATACGGGATTCACTACGAGCAGTACTTC. Protein product: CASSPYGIHYEQYF. The J gene is TRBJ2-7, the V gene TRBV5-1, with a possible D match to TRBD2 (5 bases). V was shortened by 4 bases and J by 3 bases, with 14 bases between the two germline ends. The germline CDR1 and CDR2 sequences are SGHRS and YFSETQ. The CDR3 length is 14 residues.

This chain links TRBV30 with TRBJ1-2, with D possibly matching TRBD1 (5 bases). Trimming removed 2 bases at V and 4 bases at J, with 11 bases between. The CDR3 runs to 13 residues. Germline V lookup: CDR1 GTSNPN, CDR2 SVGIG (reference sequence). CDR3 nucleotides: TGTGCCTGGAGTAAGGTGACAGTCTATGGCTACACCTTC. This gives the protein CAWSKVTVYGYTF.

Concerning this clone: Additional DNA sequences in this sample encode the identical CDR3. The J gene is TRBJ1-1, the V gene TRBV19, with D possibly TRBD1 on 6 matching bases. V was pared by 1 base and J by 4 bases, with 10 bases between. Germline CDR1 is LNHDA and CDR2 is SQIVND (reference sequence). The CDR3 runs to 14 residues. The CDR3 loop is CASSIGGGGTEAFF. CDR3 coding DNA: TGTGCCAGTAGTATAGGGGGAGGGGGCACTGAAGCTTTCTTT.

The CDR3 DNA reads as TGTGCCAGGGCCCGGAGGGGGCATTACGAGCAGTACTTC. Its translation: CARARRGHYEQYF. This rearrangement joins TRBV21-1 to TRBJ2-5; the DNA was not used to check the table's D call, TRBD1. The J call is doubtful: the DNA matches TRBJ2-7 better. TRBV21-1 is a pseudogene. This CDR3 spans 13 amino acids.

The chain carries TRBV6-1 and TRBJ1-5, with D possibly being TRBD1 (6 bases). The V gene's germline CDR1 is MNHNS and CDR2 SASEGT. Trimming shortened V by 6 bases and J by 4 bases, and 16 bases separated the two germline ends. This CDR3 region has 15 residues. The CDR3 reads CASRIVQGSNQPQHF. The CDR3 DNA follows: TGTGCCAGCAGAATAGTACAGGGATCAAATCAGCCCCAGCATTTT.

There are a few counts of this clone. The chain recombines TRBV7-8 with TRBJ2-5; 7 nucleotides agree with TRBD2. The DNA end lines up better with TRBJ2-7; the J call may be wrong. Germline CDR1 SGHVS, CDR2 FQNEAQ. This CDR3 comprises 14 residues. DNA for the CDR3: TGTGCCAGCAGCACCCGGGGCGGGAGCTACGAGCAGTACTTC. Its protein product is CASSTRGGSYEQYF.

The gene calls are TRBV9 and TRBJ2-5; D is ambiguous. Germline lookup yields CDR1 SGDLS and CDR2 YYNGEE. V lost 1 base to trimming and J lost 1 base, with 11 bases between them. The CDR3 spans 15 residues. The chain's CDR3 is CASSVLPGAQETQYF. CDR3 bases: TGTGCCAGCAGCGTATTGCCTGGAGCCCAAGAGACCCAGTACTTC. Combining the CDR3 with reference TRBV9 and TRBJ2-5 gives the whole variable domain DSGVTQTPKHLITATGQRVTLRCSPRSGDLSVYWYQQSLDQGLQFLIQYYNGEERAKGNILERFSAQQFPDLHSELNLSSLELGDSALYFCASSVLPGAQETQYFGPGTRLLVL.

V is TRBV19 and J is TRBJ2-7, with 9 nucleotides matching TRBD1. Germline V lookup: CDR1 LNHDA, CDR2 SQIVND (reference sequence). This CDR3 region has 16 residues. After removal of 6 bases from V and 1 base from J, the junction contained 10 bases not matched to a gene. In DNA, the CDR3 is TGTGCCAGTAGACCAACCGGGACAGGGAGATCCTACGAGCAGTACTTC. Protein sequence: CASRPTGTGRSYEQYF.

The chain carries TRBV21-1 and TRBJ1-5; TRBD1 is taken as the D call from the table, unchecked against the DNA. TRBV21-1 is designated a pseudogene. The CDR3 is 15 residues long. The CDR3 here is CASSGRTGDGQPQHF. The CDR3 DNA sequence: TGTGCCAGCAGCGGCCGGACAGGGGACGGTCAGCCCCAGCATTTT.

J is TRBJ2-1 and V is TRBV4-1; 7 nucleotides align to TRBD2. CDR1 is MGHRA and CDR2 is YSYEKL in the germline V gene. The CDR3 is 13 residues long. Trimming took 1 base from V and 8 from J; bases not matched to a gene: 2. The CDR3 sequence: CASSQAGRDEQFF. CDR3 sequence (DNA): TGCGCCAGCAGCCAAGCAGGGAGGGATGAGCAGTTCTTC.

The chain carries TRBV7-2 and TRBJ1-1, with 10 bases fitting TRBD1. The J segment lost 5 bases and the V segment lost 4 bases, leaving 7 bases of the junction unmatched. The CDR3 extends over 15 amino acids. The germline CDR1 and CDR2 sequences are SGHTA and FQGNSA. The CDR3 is CASSYPGTGETEAFF. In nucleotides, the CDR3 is TGTGCCAGCAGCTACCCCGGGACAGGGGAAACTGAAGCTTTCTTT.

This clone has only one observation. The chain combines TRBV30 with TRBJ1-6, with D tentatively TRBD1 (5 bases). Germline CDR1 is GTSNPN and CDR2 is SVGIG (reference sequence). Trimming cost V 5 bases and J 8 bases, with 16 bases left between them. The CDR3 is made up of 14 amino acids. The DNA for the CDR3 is TGTGCCTGGGGAAAGGGGTTTGTGGATTCACCCCTCCACTTT. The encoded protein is CAWGKGFVDSPLHF.

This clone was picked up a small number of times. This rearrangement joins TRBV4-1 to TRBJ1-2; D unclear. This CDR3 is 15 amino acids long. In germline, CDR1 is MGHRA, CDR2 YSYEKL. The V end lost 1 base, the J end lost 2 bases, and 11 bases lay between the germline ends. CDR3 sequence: CASSQAERENYGYTF. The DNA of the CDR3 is TGCGCCAGCAGCCAAGCCGAAAGAGAAAACTATGGCTACACCTTC.

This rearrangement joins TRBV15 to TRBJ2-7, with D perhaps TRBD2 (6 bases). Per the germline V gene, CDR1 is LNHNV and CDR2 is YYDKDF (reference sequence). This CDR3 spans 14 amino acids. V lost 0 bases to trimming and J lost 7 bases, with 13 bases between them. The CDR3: CATSRDLAGPEQYF. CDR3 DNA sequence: TGTGCCACCAGCAGAGATCTTGCGGGGCCGGAGCAGTACTTC.

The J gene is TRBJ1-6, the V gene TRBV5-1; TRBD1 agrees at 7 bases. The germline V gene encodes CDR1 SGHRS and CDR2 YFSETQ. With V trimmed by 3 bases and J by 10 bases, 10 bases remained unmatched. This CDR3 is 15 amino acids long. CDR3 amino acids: CASSSGDSFNSPLHF. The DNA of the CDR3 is TGCGCCAGCAGCTCCGGGGACAGCTTCAACTCACCCCTCCACTTT.